A selection of T cell receptor beta chains follows, all from one sample in a study of CD8+CD57+ T cells in acquired aplastic anemia. One entry per CDR3 protein results from TCRdb running MiXCR on the reads. The sample includes hundreds of thousands of distinct CDR3 sequences, 65% to 80% of them seen just once. The specimen was sorted CD4+, CD8+, or CD8+CD57+ T cells (not recorded which) from PBMCs. All receptors come from a human donor in good health, serving as a control. Each CDR3 is given with its conserved first and last residue. A D gene is named only where the DNA matches it firmly. Not every row has a clone size; where given, it reads once, few, many or a size class.

TRBJ2-3,.,14,TRBV5-5,.,TGTGCCAGCAGCGCGACACCTTGCACAGATACGCAGTATTTT,CASSATPCTDTQYF
TRBJ1-1,.,13,TRBV10-3,.,TGTGCCACCTGTCCTACGGGGAACACAGAAGCTCACTTT,CATCPTGNTEAHF
TRBJ2-5,TRBD2,14,TRBV4-2,many,TGTGCCAGCAGCCAGACTAGCCAGGGAGAGACCCAGTACTTC,CASSQTSQGETQYF
TRBJ2-2,.,16,TRBV7-2,.,.,CASGDGGYGYTFGLFF
TRBJ2-3,.,15,TRBV7-2,.,TGTGCCAGCAGCTTACAAGGCTTTAAGGCGGACGAGCAGTATTTT,CASSLQGFKADEQYF
TRBJ1-4,.,13,TRBV19,.,TGTGCCAGTATAGTGGCGGAGAGTGAAAGGCTGTTTTTT,CASIVAESERLFF
TRBJ1-1,.,13,TRBV11-2,many,TGTGCCAGCAGCTTTCAGGGTGGCGCTGAAGCTTTCTTT,CASSFQGGAEAFF
TRBJ2-7,.,14,TRBV6-5,.,TGTGCCAGCAGGGCTGGGACTCGGAGCTACGAGCAGTACTTC,CASRAGTRSYEQYF
TRBJ2-7,.,15,TRBV7-9,once,TGTGCCAGCAGCTTAGCGGGCGCAGGGTCGGATACGCAGTACTTC,CASSLAGAGSDTQYF
TRBJ2-1,TRBD1,15,TRBV3-1,few,TGTGCCAGCAGCCTAGGGACAGGGAGTTACAATGAGCAGTTCTTC,CASSLGTGSYNEQFF
TRBJ1-1,.,14,TRBV10-2,.,TGCGCCAGCATTGTCGATGTCGGGAACACTAAAGCTTTCTTT,CASIVDVGNTKAFF
TRBJ2-3,.,15,TRBV20-1,.,TGCAGTGAAGCCAGGGTAGGGGGGATACAAGATACGCAGTATTTT,CSEARVGGIQDTQYF
TRBJ2-7,.,15,TRBV10-2,.,TGCGCCAGCATTGTCGAAGTTGGGACAATCTACGAGCAGTACTTC,CASIVEVGTIYEQYF
TRBJ2-7,TRBD1,12,TRBV7-8,.,TGTGCCAGCAGTGACAGGGGCCACGAGCAGTACTTC,CASSDRGHEQYF
TRBJ2-3,TRBD2,16,TRBV7-2,many,TGTGCCAGCAGCTCATCTAGCGGGGGGGCAGTAGATACGCAGTATTTT,CASSSSSGGAVDTQYF
TRBJ1-6,TRBD1,14,TRBV10-2,few,TGCGCCAGCAGAAAGGGGACAGAGAATTCACCCCTCCACTTT,CASRKGTENSPLHF
TRBJ1-2,.,13,TRBV12-3/TRBV12-4,.,TGTGCCAGCAGTCCCGGAGGGGCGGATGGCTACACCTTC,CASSPGGADGYTF
TRBJ1-6,TRBD1,14,TRBV7-9,.,TGTGCCAGCAGCTGGGGACAGGGGAATTCACCCCTCCACTTT,CASSWGQGNSPLHF
TRBJ2-5,.,12,TRBV7-3,once,TGTGCCAGCAGCTGGGCCCAAGAGACCCAGTCTTTC,CASSWAQETQSF
TRBJ1-3,.,12,TRBV3-1,few,TGTGCCAGACCGAATATCTACGACACCATATATTTT,CARPNIYDTIYF
TRBJ2-7,TRBD1,18,TRBV12-3/TRBV12-4,.,TGTGCCAGCAGATCACCAGGGACAGGGGCGATGGTGGCCGGGGAGCTGTACTTC,CASRSPGTGAMVAGELYF
TRBJ1-1,.,15,TRBV7-9,.,TGTGCCAGCAGCTTAACGGACACTTCCTCCACTGAAGCTTTCTTT,CASSLTDTSSTEAFF
TRBJ1-5,TRBD1,14,TRBV19,.,TGTGCCAGTAGGGGCCCGGGACAGGATCACAACGAGCAGTTT,CASRGPGQDHNEQF
TRBJ1-6,.,13,TRBV10-3,.,TGTGCCATTTCACGACACGATAATTCACCCCTCCACTTT,CAISRHDNSPLHF
TRBJ2-7,.,14,TRBV7-4,.,TGTGCCAGCAGCTTCCGAGGGGGGGCAAATGAGCAGTACTTC,CASSFRGGANEQYF
TRBJ2-5,.,14,TRBV7-9,many,TGTGCCAGCAGCTCGGTGGGGTCCCAAGAGACCCAGTACTTC,CASSSVGSQETQYF
TRBJ1-5,.,14,TRBV7-9,.,TGTGCCAGCGGCGCCCACAGAGGGTATCACCCCCAGCTCTTT,CASGAHRGYHPQLF
TRBJ2-7,TRBD1,14,TRBV7-9,.,TGTGCCAGCAGCGTCGGGACAGGGTGCTGCGAGCAGTACTTC,CASSVGTGCCEQYF
TRBJ2-1,.,18,TRBV5-6,once,TGTGCCAGCAGCCCCCGAACGAGGGGCCTCAGCTCCTACAATGAGCAGTTCTTC,CASSPRTRGLSSYNEQFF
TRBJ2-7,TRBD2,15,TRBV7-9,.,TGTGCCAGCAGCCGCAAGGGACTAGCGGGGGCCGTGCAGTACTTC,CASSRKGLAGAVQYF
TRBJ1-1,.,14,TRBV25-1,.,TGTGCCAGCAGCTACGACGGGTCTAACAACAAAGCTTTCTTT,CASSYDGSNNKAFF
TRBJ2-7,.,13,TRBV20-1,.,TGCAGTGCATTCCCGGGGGAGAGGTCCGAGCAGTACTTC,CSAFPGERSEQYF
TRBJ2-7,.,14,TRBV20-1,few,TGCAGTGCTAGAGGGGGGGCAGGGGGCTACGAGCAGTACTTC,CSARGGAGGYEQYF
TRBJ1-5,.,13,TRBV7-9,.,TGTGCCAGCACCCTAGTTGGGAATCAGCCCCAGCATTTT,CASTLVGNQPQHF
TRBJ2-5,.,14,TRBV10-3,.,TGTGCCATCAAAGCAGGGGGGGGCCAAGAAACCCAGTACTTC,CAIKAGGGQETQYF
TRBJ1-2,TRBD1,17,TRBV7-8,.,TGTGCCAGCAGCGTCAGCCGGGACAGGGGGCTTAACTATGGCTACACCTTC,CASSVSRDRGLNYGYTF
TRBJ1-2,.,15,TRBV7-9,.,TGTGCCAGCAGCTTAGACCAGGGAGGAAAGTATCGCTACACCTTC,CASSLDQGGKYRYTF
TRBJ1-6,.,16,TRBV7-3,.,TGTGCCAGCAGCTTAGGGGGCGGCTCCTATAATTCACCCCTCCACTTT,CASSLGGGSYNSPLHF
TRBJ2-7,TRBD1,13,TRBV6-5,.,TGTGCCAGCAGTCCGACAGGGTTATACGAGCAGCACTTC,CASSPTGLYEQHF
TRBJ1-1,TRBD1,14,TRBV20-1,many,TGCAGTGCTAGAGGGGACAGGGGGAACACTGAAGCTTTCTTT,CSARGDRGNTEAFF
TRBJ1-5,.,13,TRBV7-7,few,TGTGCCAGCAGCTTAGTTCCGTGGCAGCCCCAGCATTTT,CASSLVPWQPQHF
TRBJ2-6,.,15,TRBV20-1,.,TGCAGTGCTAGACCCCCCGGGACAGGGGCCAACGTCCTGACTTTC,CSARPPGTGANVLTF
TRBJ2-5,TRBD2,15,TRBV19,many,TGTGCCAGTAGTCTCTCGCGGGGGGCCGGAGAGACCCAGTACTTC,CASSLSRGAGETQYF
TRBJ2-7,.,15,TRBV2,.,TGTGCCAGCAGCTGCGGACGGGGCGATGAGCACCAGCAGTACTTC,CASSCGRGDEHQQYF
TRBJ1-1,.,13,TRBV7-3,many,TGTGCCAGCAGCTTAACGTCACGCACTGAAGCTTTCTTT,CASSLTSRTEAFF
TRBJ2-5,.,13,TRBV7-8,.,TGTGCCAGCAGCCCGTCGGGGGCTTATGAAAAACTGTTT,CASSPSGAYEKLF
TRBJ1-4,.,15,TRBV25-1,.,TGTGCCAGCAGTGATCTGGCCAGGGGCGGTGAAAAACTGTTTTTT,CASSDLARGGEKLFF
TRBJ1-3,.,17,TRBV9,.,TGTGCCAGCAGCCCTCGGACGGATCCTTACTATGGCTACACCATATATTTT,CASSPRTDPYYGYTIYF
TRBJ2-3,.,16,TRBV11-3,.,TGTGCCAGCAGCGCAGGCGCGAACACGCACACAGATACGCAGTATTTT,CASSAGANTHTDTQYF
TRBJ2-1,.,12,TRBV2,.,TGTGCCAGCAGCGTTCTGGAGTATGAGTATTTCTTC,CASSVLEYEYFF
TRBJ2-1,TRBD2,16,TRBV9,.,TGTGCCAGCAGCGCTAGCGGGGGGGACGCCTACAATGAGCAGTTCTTC,CASSASGGDAYNEQFF
TRBJ1-5,.,17,TRBV9,.,TGTGCCAGCAGCGTACAGGGGACGGCAGGTTACAATCAGCCCCAGCATTTT,CASSVQGTAGYNQPQHF
TRBJ1-5,.,15,TRBV7-8,.,TGTGCCAGCAGCTTGACGACAGATACTGGCCAGCCCCAGCATTTT,CASSLTTDTGQPQHF
TRBJ2-7,.,16,TRBV6-4,.,TGTGCCAGCGACATAGACTTCACGGGACAATGGGACGAGCAGTACTTC,CASDIDFTGQWDEQYF
TRBJ2-5,TRBD2,16,TRBV9,.,TGTGCCAGCAGCGTAGGACTAGCGGGGGGTAAAGAGACCCAGTACTTC,CASSVGLAGGKETQYF
TRBJ2-7,TRBD2,14,TRBV20-1,few,TGCAGTGCCTGGACTAGCGGGGGGGCAAGGGAGCAGTACTTC,CSAWTSGGAREQYF